A selection of T cell receptor beta chains follows, all from one sample in a study of technical replicates of blood from a handful of donors. Repertoires were generated with immunoSEQ multiplex PCR, while TCRdb's copy carries only in-frame clones and drops some. The sample holds roughly 60,000 clones, around 88% seen once. The source material was PBMCs. The receptors were sampled from a human donor in good health. Some clones in this sample may be carry-over from other donors' samples. Both conserved end residues are part of each CDR3. A D gene is named only where the DNA matches it firmly. Some rows have no size entry. The others give once, few or many, or a class for an expanded clone.

TRBJ1-1 TRBV29-1 few NA TGCAGCGTTCGTCCCGACCCGGGCACTGAAGCTTTCTTT CSVRPDPGTEAFF
TRBJ2-2 TRBV7-7 once NA TGTGCCAGCAGCTCGATCGCGTACGGGAACACCGGGGAGCTGTTTTTT CASSSIAYGNTGELFF
TRBJ1-6 TRBV9 NA TRBD1 TGTGCCAGCAGCGGGACAGGGGGAAGAAATAATTCACCCCTCCACTTT CASSGTGGRNNSPLHF
TRBJ1-3 TRBV19 NA TRBD1 TGTGCCAGTAGATCAGGGGGCTCTGGAAACACCATATATTTT CASRSGGSGNTIYF
TRBJ2-5 TRBV5-4 NA NA TGTGCCAGCAGCTTGGGAGGCCAAGAGACCCAGTACTTC CASSLGGQETQYF
TRBJ1-2 TRBV5-6 NA NA TGTGCCAGCAGCCTTGGGCGACAGAACTATGGCTACACCTTC CASSLGRQNYGYTF
TRBJ2-6 TRBV2 NA NA TGTGCCAGCAGTCGAACAGGGAGCTCTGGGGCCAACGTCCTGACTTTC CASSRTGSSGANVLTF
TRBJ2-7 TRBV7-2 once NA TGTGCCAGCAGCTTAGCAGTTCAGGGTGGCTCCTACGAGCAGTACTTC CASSLAVQGGSYEQYF
TRBJ2-3 TRBV18 NA NA TGTGCCAGCTCACCACCTGACATCCCTAGCACAGATACGCAGTATTTT CASSPPDIPSTDTQYF
TRBJ1-1 TRBV30 few NA TGTGCCTGGGACCCCGGGGTCACTGAAGCTTTCTTT CAWDPGVTEAFF
TRBJ1-1 TRBV5-4 NA NA TGTGCCAGCAGCACTCGCGTCCGGGACACTCAAGAAGCTTTCTTT CASSTRVRDTQEAFF
TRBJ2-7 TRBV14 NA NA TGTGCCAGCCCCCTTAGCGGCCCCTACGAGCAGTACTTC CASPLSGPYEQYF
TRBJ1-2 TRBV6-5 NA NA TGTGCCAGCAGTTCGGGAGGGTTTTATGGCTACACCTTC CASSSGGFYGYTF
TRBJ2-3 TRBV11-3 NA TRBD2 TGTGCCAGCAGCTTAGGGCTAGCGGGGCAACCAGATACGCAGTATTTT CASSLGLAGQPDTQYF
TRBJ1-1 TRBV19 NA NA TGTGCCAGTAGTATCATTGGGCAGGGGAGAGCTGAAGCTTTCTTT CASSIIGQGRAEAFF
TRBJ2-7 TRBV2 NA TRBD2 TGTGCCGGGGGACTAGCTTACCGGGGGGAGCAGTACTTC CAGGLAYRGEQYF
TRBJ1-5 TRBV6-5 NA TRBD1 TGTGCCAGCAGTTACTCCAGGGGGCGGCAGCCCCAGCATTTT CASSYSRGRQPQHF
TRBJ2-1 TRBV5-1 NA TRBD1 TGCGCCAGCAGCTTCGGAGGACAGGCATCCAATGAGCAGTTCTTC CASSFGGQASNEQFF
TRBJ2-7 TRBV2 NA NA TGTGCCAGCACCTCAGGTGGCTCCCGCTCCTACGAGCAGTACTTC CASTSGGSRSYEQYF
TRBJ2-1 TRBV5-1 NA NA TGCGCCAGCAGCTTGGGGGCCGAGCAGTTCTTC CASSLGAEQFF
TRBJ2-7 TRBV2 NA NA TGTGCCAGCAGTCTCGGCAGGGGCTACGAGCAGTACTTC CASSLGRGYEQYF
TRBJ2-5 TRBV2 NA NA TGTGCCAGCATCACAGGGATTGGAGAGACCCAGTACTTC CASITGIGETQYF
TRBJ2-7 TRBV25-1 NA NA TGTGCCAGCAGTAACCTAGGTTCCCACTACGAGCAGTACTTC CASSNLGSHYEQYF
TRBJ2-1 TRBV13 NA TRBD2 TGTGCCAGCAGCTTAAGGGCGGGGGTTAGCAATGAGCAGTTCTTC CASSLRAGVSNEQFF
TRBJ2-5 TRBV11-2 NA TRBD2 TGTGCCAGCAGCTTCTGGCGGGGGGGAGAGACCCAGTACTTC CASSFWRGGETQYF
TRBJ2-5 TRBV6-5 NA NA TGTGCCAGCAGTTACTCCCCAGGGGACTACCCTAAGACCCAGTACTTC CASSYSPGDYPKTQYF
TRBJ2-7 TRBV19 NA TRBD2 TGTGCCAGTAGCCGGACTAGCGGCTACGAGCAGTACTTC CASSRTSGYEQYF
TRBJ2-3 TRBV9 once NA TGTGCCAGCAGCGTAGGCGGCAGTAGCACAGATACGCAGTATTTT CASSVGGSSTDTQYF